These 2 T cell receptor beta chains were sequenced from one sample in a study of cytomegalovirus exposure and HLA in healthy donors. The PCR used 60 Vbeta and 13 Jbeta primers. The assay was immunoSEQ multiplex PCR, and TCRdb's table has in-frame clones only and misses some. The repertoire holds approximately 140,000 clones, with approximately 80% as singletons. What was sequenced was PBMCs. Receptors were obtained from a woman between 35 and 50 years old in good health and CMV-seronegative.

J is TRBJ2-1 and V is TRBV2, with 9 bases aligning to TRBD1. V shed 6 bases, J shed 4 bases, and the junction held 19 bases outside the gene matches. The CDR3 consists of 19 residues. The germline gives CDR1 SNHLY, CDR2 FYNNEI. The CDR3 region has the DNA TGTGCCAGCAGCGGGAAAACAGGGGGCGGTACTCACTTTTACAATGAGCAGTTCTTC. It is translated as CASSGKTGGGTHFYNEQFF.

This chain uses TRBV28 with TRBJ2-2; D gene ambiguous. Looked up from germline, CDR1 is MDHEN and CDR2 is SYDVKM. The CDR3 totals 15 residues. With 9 bases removed from V and 3 bases from J, the gap between germline ends came to 17 bases. The CDR3 loop reads CASSVVKSYTGELFF. The CDR3 region has the DNA TGTGCCAGTTCTGTCGTCAAGAGTTACACCGGGGAGCTGTTTTTT.